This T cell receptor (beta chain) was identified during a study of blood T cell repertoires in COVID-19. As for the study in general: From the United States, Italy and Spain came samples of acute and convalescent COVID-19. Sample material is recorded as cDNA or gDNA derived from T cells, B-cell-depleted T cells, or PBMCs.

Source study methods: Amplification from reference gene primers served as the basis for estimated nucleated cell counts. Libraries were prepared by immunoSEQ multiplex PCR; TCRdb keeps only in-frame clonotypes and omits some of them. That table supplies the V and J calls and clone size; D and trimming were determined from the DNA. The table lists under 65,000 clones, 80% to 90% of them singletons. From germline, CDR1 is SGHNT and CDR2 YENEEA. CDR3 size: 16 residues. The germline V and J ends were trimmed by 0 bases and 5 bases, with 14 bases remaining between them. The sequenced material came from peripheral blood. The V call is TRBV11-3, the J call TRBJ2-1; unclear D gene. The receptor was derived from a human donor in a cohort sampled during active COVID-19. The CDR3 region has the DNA TGTGCCAGCAGCTTAGATGGAAGGCTAGGCGACAATGAGCAGTTCTTC. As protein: CASSLDGRLGDNEQFF.